The T cell receptor (beta chain) described here comes from a study of cytomegalovirus exposure and HLA in healthy donors. Findings and caveats of the study: A later look showed TCR association rates differing by HLA locus, highest for DRB1 and lowest for HLA-C. Another analysis was done later, and it associated more than 15,000 TCR beta sequences with HLA alleles at 0.05 false discovery rate.

Primers for the PCR totalled 60 Vbeta and 13 Jbeta. The assay was immunoSEQ multiplex PCR, and TCRdb's table has in-frame clones only and misses some. The sample has about 160,000 clones; 79% are singletons. This clone was counted between two and nine times. Its antigen is still unknown. This CDR3 has 22 residues. This receptor was obtained from a man aged 35 to 55 in good health and CMV-seronegative. Source material: PBMCs. The chain employs TRBV12-2 and TRBJ1-5; the table's D call, TRBD1, was not checked against the DNA. TRBV12-2 is reported as a pseudogene. In DNA form, the CDR3 reads TGTGCAAGTCGCTTAGCGAGCCCAACAGGGACAGGAGACTACCCCGGCAATCAGCCCCAGCATTTT. Translation: CASRLASPTGTGDYPGNQPQHF.